Described below is a single T cell receptor beta chain sequence and its context. Antigen unknown. From germline, CDR1 is LNHNV and CDR2 YYDKDF (reference sequence). Germline trimming cut 6 bases from V and 4 bases from J; bases unmatched to any gene: 5. The CDR3 extends over 14 amino acids. This record belongs to a study of shared clonotypes between healthy human individuals. Original processing notes: Filtering differed for immunoSEQ, which gave only junction sequences without quality scores. Produced via immunoSEQ multiplex PCR; TCRdb's table is partial and in-frame only. The V and J calls and clone size were taken over from that table, and D and trimming were inferred from the DNA. The sample yields about 480,000 clones, roughly 85% seen once. Overall study findings and caveats: Tissue TCR repertoires likely differ from these blood-only repertoires.

Sequenced sample: PBMCs. The TCR sequence derives from a woman aged 40 to 49 in good health. Some clones in this sample may be carry-over from other donors' samples. The gene calls are TRBV15 and TRBJ2-1; TRBD2 matches at 8 bases. CDR3 bases: TGTGCCACCAGATCGGGAGGGCCATACAATGAGCAGTTCTTC. Protein product: CATRSGGPYNEQFF.